This entry describes one TCR beta chain. The CDR3 runs 13 residues. Germline CDR1 reads SGHNT; CDR2 reads YYREEE (reference sequence). The V end was cut by 1 base, the J end by 5 bases, with 9 bases between. The data belong to a study of blood T cell repertoires in COVID-19. Measured with immunoSEQ multiplex PCR; TCRdb has only the in-frame clones, and not every one. Here the sample spans about 140,000 clones, more than 80% being singletons. The V call is TRBV5-4, the J call TRBJ2-5; weak D call: TRBD2 (5 bases). This clonotype was sampled from a young woman who had been exposed to COVID-19. Sequencing was carried out using PBMCs or T cells enriched from blood (not recorded which). In DNA, the CDR3 is TGTGCCAGCAGCTTGTTCGGGGAGGAGACCCAGTACTTC. Its protein is CASSLFGEETQYF.